This paragraph covers one T cell receptor (beta chain) sequence. The entry originates in a study of technical replicates of blood from a few donors. Germline CDR1 and CDR2: LNHNV and YYDKDF (reference sequence). V shed 1 base and J shed 1 base, with 13 bases lying between them. This CDR3 has 17 residues. Sequencing used immunoSEQ multiplex PCR; TCRdb keeps in-frame clones, though not all of them. The data show roughly 76,000 clones, 90% to 95% seen once. The specimen sequenced was T cells isolated from PBMCs. The V and J genes are TRBV15 and TRBJ2-2; TRBD2 is a possible D gene (6 bases). The receptor was isolated from a human donor in good health. CDR3 residues: CATSRVAFSGNTGELFF. The CDR3 nucleotides read TGTGCCACCAGCAGAGTAGCCTTTAGCGGGAACACCGGGGAGCTGTTTTTT.